A single sample is the source of the 25 T cell receptor beta chains below, sequenced in a study of blood T cell repertoires in COVID-19. Generated by immunoSEQ multiplex PCR, the TCRdb table keeps only in-frame clones and is missing some. The table records over 80,000 clones, roughly 84% of them present only once. Source material: peripheral blood. These receptors were collected from a woman aged 80 or over with acute or convalescent COVID-19.

This clone was seen only a few times. The V gene is TRBV5-1, the J gene TRBJ1-3; no definite D call. CDR1 and CDR2 from the germline V gene are SGHRS and YFSETQ. The CDR3 contains 14 residues. V lost 4 bases and J lost 2, with 10 bases in between. The CDR3, as DNA: TGCGCCAGCAGCGTAACGACAACTGGAAACACCATATATTTT. It codes for CASSVTTTGNTIYF.

The gene calls are TRBV6-5 and TRBJ2-1; possible D gene TRBD2, 5 bases. Germline-derived CDR1 and CDR2 are MNHEY and SVGAGI. With 5 bases removed from V and 7 bases from J, the gap between germline ends came to 15 bases. The CDR3 extends over 14 amino acids. Here the CDR3 reads CASSHDGVRNEQFF. The CDR3 nucleotides read TGTGCCAGCAGTCACGACGGGGTTCGGAATGAGCAGTTCTTC.

This clone came up a few times. The rearrangement links TRBV2 to TRBJ1-5; TRBD1 aligns across 8 bases. The CDR3 contains 14 residues. Losses at the gene ends were 7 bases for V and 7 bases for J; bases not matched to a gene: 9. In germline, CDR1 is SNHLY, CDR2 FYNNEI. The CDR3 protein is CASTRQGRGQPQHF. Written as DNA, the CDR3 is TGTGCCAGCACCCGACAGGGGAGAGGACAGCCCCAGCATTTT.

The CDR3 is CASSQDGSRGGSPLHF. The CDR3 DNA reads TGTGCCAGCAGCCAAGACGGGTCCCGGGGTGGATCACCCCTCCACTTT. The genes are TRBV3-1 (or the pseudogene TRBV3-2) and TRBJ1-6, with D uncertain. This CDR3 has 16 residues. Trimming took 0 bases from V and 10 from J, leaving 16 bases between them. CDR1 is LGHDT, CDR2 YNNKEL, per germline (reference sequence).

The chain has TRBV6-5 and TRBJ1-2; D is unclear. The CDR3 consists of 13 residues. Trimming cost V 10 bases and J 1 base, with 13 bases left between them. CDR1 and CDR2 from the germline V gene are MNHEY and SVGAGI. CDR3 loop: CATRSEVNYGYTF. The CDR3 region has the DNA TGTGCCACCAGATCGGAGGTTAACTATGGCTACACCTTC.

The rearrangement links TRBV6-5 to TRBJ2-1; 10 bases line up with TRBD1. CDR1 is MNHEY, CDR2 SVGAGI, per germline. V gave up 5 bases and J gave up 5 bases; unmatched junction bases: 6. This CDR3 comprises 15 residues. In DNA, the CDR3 is TGTGCCAGCAGTCATATCGACAGGGGGCACAATGAGCAGTTCTTC. Protein: CASSHIDRGHNEQFF.

This rearrangement joins TRBV29-1 to TRBJ2-7, with 8 bases lining up with TRBD2. This CDR3 contains 11 residues. V shed 6 bases and J 2 bases; nucleotides not matched to a gene: 0. Germline V CDR1 and CDR2: SQVTM, ANQGSEA. The CDR3 region has the DNA TGCAGCGTCGGGGGGGCCTACGAGCAGTACTTC. Protein: CSVGGAYEQYF.

J is TRBJ1-3 and V is TRBV6-5, with a possible D match to TRBD1 (5 bases). Trimming left V 6 bases short and J 0 bases short, with 12 bases between. Germline V gene data show CDR1 as MNHEY and CDR2 as SVGAGI. The CDR3 runs 15 residues. The CDR3 sequence: CASRRQWSSGNTIYF. The CDR3 DNA sequence: TGTGCCAGCAGGAGACAGTGGAGCTCTGGAAACACCATATATTTT.

V is TRBV5-1 and J is TRBJ2-5, with a weak D call TRBD1 (5 bases). CDR3 length equals 13 residues. Trimming left V 6 bases short and J 1 base short, with 10 bases between. CDR1 and CDR2 from the germline V gene are SGHRS and YFSETQ. The DNA for the CDR3 is TGCGCCAGCACATCGCAGGGCCAAGAGACCCAGTACTTC. It codes for CASTSQGQETQYF.

The genes are TRBV5-1 and TRBJ2-7; D is undetermined. Trimming stripped 3 bases from V and 0 bases from J, with 4 bases between. Germline values: CDR1 SGHRS, CDR2 YFSETQ. This CDR3 contains 12 residues. The CDR3 DNA sequence: TGCGCCAGCAGCTCGGGCTCCTACGAGCAGTACTTC. It is translated as CASSSGSYEQYF.

The chain has TRBV5-6 and TRBJ2-3, with D possibly being TRBD1 (5 bases). V was trimmed by 4 bases and J by 4 bases, leaving 19 bases between them. CDR1 and CDR2 from the germline V gene are SGHDT and YYEEEE. The CDR3 loop spans 16 amino acids. The CDR3 protein is CASSPQGEDESDTQYF. In DNA form, the CDR3 reads TGTGCCAGCAGCCCCCAGGGTGAGGACGAGTCAGATACGCAGTATTTT.

The chain carries TRBV10-3 and TRBJ1-3; tentatively, D is TRBD1 (6 bases). The CDR3 runs to 12 residues. V lost 10 bases, J lost 3 bases, and 10 bases lay in between. Germline V CDR1 and CDR2: ENHRY, SYGVKD. The CDR3: CATADSGNTIYF. The DNA for the CDR3 is TGTGCCACCGCGGACAGTGGAAACACCATATATTTT.

V gene TRBV7-3 combines with J gene TRBJ1-1; TRBD1 matches at 7 bases. This CDR3 contains 14 residues. With 7 bases clipped from V and 1 base from J, the junction kept 6 bases outside the gene matches. Germline CDR1 is SGHTA and CDR2 is FQGTGA. This CDR3 reads CASKKTGPNTEAFF. In DNA, the CDR3 is TGTGCCAGCAAAAAGACAGGGCCGAACACTGAAGCTTTCTTT.

This sequence joins TRBV2 and TRBJ1-4; perhaps TRBD1 as D (5 bases). CDR3 length: 13 amino acids. CDR1 SNHLY and CDR2 FYNNEI come from the germline V gene. The V gene lost 7 bases and the J gene lost 5 bases, with 11 bases spanning the gap. The DNA for the CDR3 is TGTGCCAGCACGTTGGGGGGGAATGAAAAACTGTTTTTT. This codes for CASTLGGNEKLFF.

The CDR3 loop reads CASSTGGADQFF. CDR3 sequence (DNA): TGTGCCAGCAGTACAGGGGGAGCTGATCAGTTCTTC. The chain recombines TRBV7-2 with TRBJ2-1; 8 bases fit TRBD1. The junction had 8 bases not matched to a gene; V was cut back by 6 bases and J by 13 bases. CDR1 is SGHTA, CDR2 FQGNSA, per germline. The CDR3 consists of 12 residues.

The V gene is TRBV5-1, the J gene TRBJ2-2, with no clear D. V was trimmed by 0 bases and J by 5 bases, leaving 14 bases between them. The CDR3 has 16 amino acids. The germline V gene has CDR1 SGHRS and CDR2 YFSETQ. The CDR3 reads CASSLASSTRTGELFF. The CDR3 nucleotides are TGCGCCAGCAGCTTGGCCAGTTCAACCCGAACCGGGGAGCTGTTTTTT.

J is TRBJ1-2 and V is TRBV2, with D possibly TRBD1 on 5 matching bases. V was shortened by 7 bases and J by 4 bases, with 13 bases between the two germline ends. Per germline, CDR1 SNHLY and CDR2 FYNNEI. This CDR3 comprises 13 residues. The CDR3 DNA sequence: TGTGCCAGCACCGCTAGGGGATCCTATGGCTACACCTTC. It encodes CASTARGSYGYTF.

Only a few counts were recorded for this clone. The rearrangement uses TRBV18 and TRBJ1-1, with D possibly matching TRBD1 (6 bases). V gave up 1 base and J gave up 7 bases, with 13 bases separating them. Per germline, CDR1 KGHSH and CDR2 LQKENI. The CDR3 runs to 14 residues. The CDR3 nucleotides are TGTGCCAGCTCACCACGGACAGAAGGATATGAAGCTTTCTTT. Protein sequence: CASSPRTEGYEAFF.

The chain is built from TRBV11-3 and TRBJ1-4; 10 bases fit TRBD1. V dropped 0 bases and J dropped 6; count of bases not matched to a gene: 13. Germline V gene data show CDR1 as SGHNT and CDR2 as YENEEA. The CDR3 consists of 19 residues. The CDR3 is CASSLDRVVTGTGDEKLFF. CDR3 nucleotide sequence: TGTGCCAGCAGCTTAGATCGGGTTGTGACCGGGACAGGGGATGAAAAACTGTTTTTT.

The chain is built from TRBV25-1 and TRBJ1-5, with D perhaps TRBD1 (5 bases). Trimming stripped 4 bases from V and 10 bases from J, with 14 bases between. CDR3 length equals 13 residues. Germline V gene sequence: CDR1 MGHDK, CDR2 SYGVNS. CDR3 sequence: CASSGQAGVPQHF. CDR3 coding DNA: TGTGCCAGCAGTGGTCAGGCGGGGGTTCCCCAGCATTTT.

The genes are TRBV6-5 and TRBJ1-3; a possible D gene is TRBD1 (6 bases). The V end was cut by 7 bases, the J end by 2 bases, with 12 bases between. The germline CDR1 and CDR2 sequences are MNHEY and SVGAGI. The CDR3 is 14 amino acids. CDR3 loop: CASKTDSAGNTIYF. CDR3 nucleotide sequence: TGTGCCAGCAAGACGGACAGCGCTGGAAACACCATATATTTT.

CDR3 coding DNA: TGTGCCAGCAGCCGTCCAGAGCTAGTACTAGCGGGAAACACCGGGGAGCTGTTTTTT. This encodes CASSRPELVLAGNTGELFF. The J gene is TRBJ2-2, the V gene TRBV4-2; TRBD2 matches at 10 bases. This CDR3 has 19 residues. The germline V gene encodes CDR1 LGHNA and CDR2 YNFKEQ. Germline trimming cut 4 bases from V and 2 bases from J; bases unmatched to any gene: 13.

This sequence joins TRBV7-2 and TRBJ1-2, with D possibly being TRBD1 (6 bases). V lost 1 base, J lost 8 bases, and 20 bases lay in between. CDR3 length: 16 residues. Germline V gene lookup returns CDR1 SGHTA and CDR2 FQGNSA. Written as DNA, the CDR3 is TGTGCCAGCAGCTTAGGTATAGGACAGAGGTGGTCAGGCTACACCTTC. It yields the protein CASSLGIGQRWSGYTF. Full variable domain (missing parts from reference TRBV7-2 and TRBJ1-2): GAGVSQSPSNKVTEKGKDVELRCDPISGHTALYWYRQSLGQGLEFLIYFQGNSAPDKSGLPSDRFSAERTGGSVSTLTIQRTQQEDSAVYLCASSLGIGQRWSGYTFGSGTRLTVV.

This rearrangement joins TRBV19 to TRBJ1-1, with D perhaps matching TRBD1 (5 bases). In germline, CDR1 is LNHDA, CDR2 SQIVND (reference sequence). V lost 1 base and J 4 bases, leaving 10 bases between the germline ends. This CDR3 has 14 residues. As DNA, the CDR3 is TGTGCCAGTAGTATAGTTAGCAGGGTCACTGAAGCTTTCTTT. This gives the protein CASSIVSRVTEAFF.

V and J are TRBV7-9 and TRBJ1-5; TRBD1 aligns across 7 bases. This CDR3 has 17 amino acids. V lost 1 base, J lost 6 bases, and 12 bases stayed unmatched. From germline, CDR1 is SEHNR and CDR2 FQNEAQ (reference sequence). The CDR3 sequence is CASSLEGATGSSQPQHF. CDR3 bases: TGTGCCAGCAGCTTAGAGGGGGCGACAGGAAGTAGTCAGCCCCAGCATTTT.